At least ten counts were recorded for the clone carrying this TCR beta chain. The antigen is undetermined. The CDR3 goes on 3 residues after the read ends, and that part is filled in from the germline J gene. The length of the CDR3 is 18 residues. Trimming cost V 4 bases and J 3 bases; bases outside gene matches: 12. Germline CDR1 is GTSNPN and CDR2 is SVGIG (reference sequence). This sample stems from a study of T cell clonality in common variable immunodeficiency. The study's findings and limits: Links between repertoire features and CVID complications were heterogeneity-limited.

Profiled with immunoSEQ multiplex PCR; TCRdb holds only in-frame clones, not every one. Observed are approximately 51,000 clones, no singletons, with the top ten taking about 6%. Sequencing was carried out using peripheral blood mononuclear cells. This chain connects TRBV30 to TRBJ2-2; 12 bases align to TRBD2. This sequence originates from a person aged 18 to 69 in good health. CDR3 DNA, as far as it was read: TGTGCCTGGAACGGAGCTAGCGGGGGGGCCTATTACACCGGGGAG. It translates to CAWNGASGGAYYTGE. The whole CDR3 protein reads CAWNGASGGAYYTGELFF. The variable domain in full, completed from reference TRBV30 and TRBJ2-2, reads SQTIHQWPATLVQPVGSPLSLECTVEGTSNPNLYWYRQAAGRGLQLLFYSVGIGQISSEVPQNLSASRPQDRQFILSSKKLLLSDSGFYLCAWNGASGGAYYTGELFFGEGSRLTVL.